This T cell receptor (beta chain) was obtained from a study of cytomegalovirus exposure and HLA in healthy donors. Study overall: A subsequent analysis stated that the roughly 120 validation repertoires were run on the same platform as the roughly 670 first-cohort repertoires.

Concerning this clone: The antigen is unknown.

The study's findings and limits: According to a subsequent analysis, TCR clusters from the first cohort were inclined to appear together in the roughly 120 validation repertoires. Cytomegalovirus-associated TCR beta chains were listed, numbering some 170.

Assay used: immunoSEQ multiplex PCR; TCRdb lists only in-frame clones, some missing. The data contain over 200,000 clones, over 80% of them seen just once; the ten biggest clones take up around 5.4%. Germline V gene lookup returns CDR1 SEHNR and CDR2 FQNEAQ (reference sequence). The CDR3 is made up of 18 amino acids. V was cut by 3 bases and J by 2 bases, with 22 bases left in between. This chain links TRBV7-9 with TRBJ2-5, with D maybe TRBD2 (5 bases). The origin of this receptor is a woman between 18 and 29 years old in good health and CMV-seronegative. Sequenced input: PBMCs. DNA of the CDR3: TGTGCCAGCAGCTTCTACGGAAAAGGACGGGGAGAACAAGAGACCCAGTACTTC. Amino acid sequence: CASSFYGKGRGEQETQYF.